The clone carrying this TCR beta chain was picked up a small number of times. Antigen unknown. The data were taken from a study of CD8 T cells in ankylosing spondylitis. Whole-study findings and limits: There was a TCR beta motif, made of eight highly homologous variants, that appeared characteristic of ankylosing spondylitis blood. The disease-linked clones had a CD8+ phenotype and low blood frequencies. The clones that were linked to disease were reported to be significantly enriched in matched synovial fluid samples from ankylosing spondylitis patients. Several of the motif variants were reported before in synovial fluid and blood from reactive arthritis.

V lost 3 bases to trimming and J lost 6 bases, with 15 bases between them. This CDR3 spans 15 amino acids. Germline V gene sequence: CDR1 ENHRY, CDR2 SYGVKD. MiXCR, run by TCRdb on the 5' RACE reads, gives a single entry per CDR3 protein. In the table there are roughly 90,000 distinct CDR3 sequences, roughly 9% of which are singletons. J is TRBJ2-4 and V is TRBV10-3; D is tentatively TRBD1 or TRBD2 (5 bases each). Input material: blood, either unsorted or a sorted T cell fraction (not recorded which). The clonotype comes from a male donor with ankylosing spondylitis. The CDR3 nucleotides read TGTGCCATCAGTGACCCAGGGAGCGGTGGAAACATTCAGTACTTC. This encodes CAISDPGSGGNIQYF.